One sample yielded the 15 T cell receptor beta chains listed below, sequenced in a study of blood T cells in healthy people across ages. A second roughly 6 to 12 cycle PCR used barcoded and J-beta primers. TCRdb reprocessed the 5' RACE reads with MiXCR, giving one entry per CDR3 protein. Of 1.5 million to 2 million distinct CDR3 sequences listed, about 35% are singletons. Sequenced: blood. The receptors were gathered from a woman in her twenties or thirties in good health.

The rearrangement links TRBV5-1 to TRBJ2-3; TRBD2 matches at 9 bases. This CDR3 has 17 amino acids. Germline CDR1 and CDR2: SGHRS and YFSETQ. The V gene end was trimmed by 2 bases and the J gene end by 0 bases; junction bases not matched to a gene: 7. The CDR3 nucleotides are TGCGCCAGCAGCTTCGACCTAGCGGGGTGGAGCACAGATACGCAGTATTTT. Amino acid sequence: CASSFDLAGWSTDTQYF.

This clonotype was seen a handful of times. The V and J genes are TRBV7-9 and TRBJ1-2; a weak D match, TRBD1 (5 bases). This CDR3 is built from 14 residues. The germline CDR1 and CDR2 sequences are SEHNR and FQNEAQ (reference sequence). V lost 1 base and J 4 bases, leaving 10 bases between the germline ends. The CDR3 loop is CASSLEAGSYGYTF. For the CDR3, the DNA is TGTGCCAGCAGCTTAGAGGCAGGGAGCTATGGCTACACCTTC.

The J gene is TRBJ2-7, the V gene TRBV28; TRBD2 matches at 8 bases. Looked up from germline, CDR1 is MDHEN and CDR2 is SYDVKM. V trimming: 7 bases; J trimming: 4 bases; junction bases outside the gene matches: 12. The CDR3 contains 15 residues. CDR3 sequence (DNA): TGTGCCAGCAAAAGGAAGCGGGAGCTTTTGTACGAGCAGTACTTC. This encodes CASKRKRELLYEQYF.

DNA of the CDR3: TGCGCCAGCAGAGACCTTGATCTCCTTCCGCCGGGACTAGCGGGGAAGGTAGAGGAGACCCAGTACTTC. Encoded protein: CASRDLDLLPPGLAGKVEETQYF. The chain carries TRBV10-2 and TRBJ2-5, with 13 bases that match TRBD2. The CDR3 consists of 23 residues. Germline lookup yields CDR1 WSHSY and CDR2 SAAADI. The V gene end was trimmed by 6 bases and the J gene end by 5 bases; junction bases not matched to a gene: 30.

This clonotype was seen only a few times. The chain carries TRBV29-1 and TRBJ2-5, with D possibly being TRBD2 (7 bases). The CDR3 runs 17 residues. CDR1 SQVTM and CDR2 ANQGSEA come from the germline V gene. V shed 0 bases and J shed 9 bases, with 26 bases lying between them. In DNA, the CDR3 is TGCAGCGTTGAAGAAAGCGGTCCGGTTGTAGGGGGGGGGGCCCAGTACTTC. Encoded protein: CSVEESGPVVGGGAQYF.

The V gene is TRBV5-1, the J gene TRBJ1-1; 7 nucleotides align to TRBD1. J gave up 5 bases and V 4 bases, and 8 bases lay outside the gene matches. The length of the CDR3 is 14 residues. Per the germline V gene, CDR1 is SGHRS and CDR2 is YFSETQ. DNA for the CDR3: TGCGCCAGCAGCACCACAGGGGAAGGGACTGAAGCTTTCTTT. This codes for CASSTTGEGTEAFF.

This chain uses TRBV9 with TRBJ2-7; 9 positions match TRBD1. The V gene's germline CDR1 is SGDLS and CDR2 YYNGEE. The CDR3 contains 15 residues. Trimming at V came to 2 bases and at J to 2 bases, leaving 5 bases not matched to a gene. The CDR3 bases are TGTGCCAGCAGCGTGGGGCGGACAGGGGCCTACGAGCAGTACTTC. Translation: CASSVGRTGAYEQYF.

The sample holds many counts of this clonotype. The chain links TRBV27 to TRBJ2-1; 7 bases agree with TRBD1. The germline V gene encodes CDR1 MNHEY and CDR2 SMNVEV (reference sequence). The J segment lost 4 bases and the V segment lost 1 base, leaving 1 base of the junction unmatched. This CDR3 comprises 14 residues. CDR3 nucleotide sequence: TGTGCCAGCAGTTTATGGGACAGATACAATGAGCAGTTCTTC. Amino acids: CASSLWDRYNEQFF.

For the CDR3, the DNA is TGCGCCAGCAGCTTGGATGGCAGGGAGGTGAATACGCAGTATTTT. Protein product: CASSLDGREVNTQYF. The V and J genes are TRBV5-1 and TRBJ2-3; tentatively, D is TRBD2 (6 bases). Germline V gene sequence: CDR1 SGHRS, CDR2 YFSETQ. The CDR3 loop spans 15 amino acids. The ends were cut back, 0 bases at V and 7 bases at J, with 15 bases in the middle.

This clonotype came up once. The chain joins TRBV21-1 to TRBJ2-1; the D call in the table, TRBD1, was not verified against the DNA. TRBV21-1 is given as a pseudogene. The CDR3 runs to 14 residues. The CDR3 is CAIPNGGGVDEQFF. As DNA, the CDR3 is TGTGCCATCCCAAATGGGGGGGGGGTCGATGAGCAGTTCTTC.

This chain uses TRBV2 with TRBJ2-5, with 7 positions matching TRBD1. Unmatched junction bases numbered 7, after V lost 1 base and J lost 2 bases. Looked up from germline, CDR1 is SNHLY and CDR2 is FYNNEI. CDR3 size: 16 residues. The CDR3 DNA reads as TGTGCCAGCAGTGAAGTGGTAGGGGGCGGGCAAGAGACCCAGTACTTC. It translates to CASSEVVGGGQETQYF.

The chain joins TRBV12-3 or TRBV12-4 to TRBJ2-1; no definite D call. The germline V and J ends were trimmed by 5 bases and 6 bases, with 11 bases remaining between them. The CDR3 covers 13 residues. The CDR3 reads CASSSDPGNEQFF. The CDR3 DNA sequence: TGTGCCAGCAGTAGCGACCCGGGCAATGAGCAGTTCTTC.

The gene calls are TRBV5-1 and TRBJ1-1; 9 positions match TRBD1. The CDR3 extends over 14 amino acids. Germline assignment: CDR1 SGHRS and CDR2 YFSETQ. Losses at the gene ends were 3 bases for V and 5 bases for J; bases not matched to a gene: 5. CDR3 amino acids: CASSSGQGWTEAFF. CDR3 DNA: TGCGCCAGCAGCTCAGGACAGGGGTGGACTGAAGCTTTCTTT.

This chain connects TRBV11-2 to TRBJ2-7; no firm D call. V was trimmed by 4 bases and J by 4 bases, leaving 17 bases between them. The germline V gene has CDR1 SGHAT and CDR2 FQNNGV. The CDR3 loop spans 15 amino acids. CDR3 nucleotide sequence: TGTGCCAGCAGCTGGGCCAGCCCTAGGTGGTACGAGCAGTACTTC. Residues: CASSWASPRWYEQYF.

V is TRBV5-5 and J is TRBJ2-2; D gene uncertain. The length of the CDR3 is 13 residues. Germline CDR1 SGHKS, CDR2 YYEKEE (reference sequence). Trimming shortened V by 0 bases and J by 7 bases, and 7 bases separated the two germline ends. CDR3 amino acids: CASSLGWLGELFF. Here the CDR3 DNA reads TGTGCCAGCAGCTTGGGGTGGCTCGGGGAGCTGTTTTTT.